These 18 T cell receptor beta chains came from one sample sequenced in a study of T cells in Graves' hyperthyroidism and ophthalmopathy. There were TCR beta CDR3 regions amplified from RNA transcripts. A first-round RT-PCR of the TCR CDR3 used the HTBI primer set. TCRdb processed the multiplex PCR reads anew with MiXCR; each CDR3 protein has one entry. This table has approximately 400,000 distinct CDR3 sequences, roughly 18% appearing once. The sample comprised blood. Source of these receptors: a man between 18 and 29 years old with Graves' ophthalmopathy.

This clonotype has at least ten counts. The chain combines TRBV20-1 with TRBJ2-5, with TRBD1 as a possible D gene (5 bases). Trimming left V 3 bases short and J 7 bases short, with 12 bases between. Germline CDR1 is DFQATT and CDR2 is SNEGSKA (reference sequence). CDR3 length: 12 residues. The CDR3 spells CSARLDGATQYF. As DNA, the CDR3 is TGCAGTGCTAGGTTGGATGGGGCGACCCAGTACTTC.

This clonotype was seen a handful of times. V and J are TRBV7-8 and TRBJ1-3, with 9 nucleotides matching TRBD1. The junction had 7 bases not matched to a gene; V was cut back by 1 base and J by 3 bases. Germline V CDR1 and CDR2: SGHVS, FQNEAQ. This CDR3 has 17 amino acids. The CDR3 DNA follows: TGTGCCAGCAGCTTAGTCTACAGGGGGCTACTTGGAAACACCATATATTTT. It yields the protein CASSLVYRGLLGNTIYF.

This clonotype was seen ten or more times. The rearrangement links TRBV3-1 to TRBJ2-2, with D hard to call. Trimming left V 6 bases short and J 5 bases short, with 10 bases between. This CDR3 has 13 amino acids. Germline lookup yields CDR1 LGHDT and CDR2 YNNKEL (reference sequence). This CDR3 is CASRGSRTGELFF. CDR3 bases: TGTGCCAGCAGGGGGTCCCGAACCGGGGAGCTGTTTTTT.

This clonotype was recorded many times. The chain employs TRBV2 and TRBJ1-5; possibly TRBD1 for D (6 bases). V was trimmed by 2 bases and J by 4 bases, leaving 12 bases between them. Germline CDR1 is SNHLY and CDR2 is FYNNEI. The CDR3 spans 15 residues. CDR3 residues: CASSETGGPNQPQHF. The CDR3 DNA sequence: TGTGCCAGCAGTGAAACGGGGGGGCCAAATCAGCCCCAGCATTTT.

For this clonotype: A much larger clone lies a single base off, so this may be a read error. The chain employs TRBV2 and TRBJ1-1; the match to TRBD1 covers 8 bases. The V and J ends lost 5 bases and 7 bases, in that order; junction bases with no gene match: 21. The CDR3 spans 18 residues. Germline values: CDR1 SNHLY, CDR2 FYNNEI. CDR3 protein: CASSLGEGWAGGLGEAFF. The CDR3 nucleotides are TGTGCCAGCAGTTTAGGGGAGGGGTGGGCAGGGGGCTTAGGTGAAGCTTTCTTT.

This clonotype was observed at least ten times. The chain's CDR3 is CASRGLAGGHTGELFF. The CDR3 bases are TGTGCCAGCAGGGGACTAGCGGGGGGGCACACCGGGGAGCTGTTTTTT. The chain employs TRBV7-3 and TRBJ2-2; 16 bases map to TRBD2. In germline, CDR1 is SGHTA, CDR2 FQGTGA. J was trimmed by 3 bases and V by 6 bases; bases with no gene match: 1. CDR3 length: 16 residues.

This clonotype was seen at least ten times. The rearrangement uses TRBV20-1 and TRBJ1-1; 8 positions match TRBD1. Germline V lookup: CDR1 DFQATT, CDR2 SNEGSKA (reference sequence). The J segment lost 3 bases and the V segment lost 0 bases, leaving 3 bases of the junction unmatched. The CDR3 spans 14 residues. CDR3: CSARDPDRDTEAFF. The CDR3 DNA follows: TGCAGTGCTAGAGATCCGGACAGGGACACTGAAGCTTTCTTT.

This clonotype was detected only a few times. The gene calls are TRBV7-8 and TRBJ2-7, with 7 bases that match TRBD1. The CDR3 length is 16 residues. In germline, CDR1 is SGHVS, CDR2 FQNEAQ. V was pared by 5 bases and J by 4 bases, with 14 bases of the junction left unmatched. CDR3 sequence: CASSRTPGQRQYEQYF. The CDR3 region has the DNA TGTGCCAGCAGCCGAACCCCGGGACAGCGACAGTACGAGCAGTACTTC.

This clonotype was seen at least ten times. This chain links TRBV3-1 with TRBJ1-6; 9 bases map to TRBD1. The CDR3 has 16 residues. CDR1 LGHDT and CDR2 YNNKEL come from the germline V gene (reference sequence). Trimming removed 1 base from V and 4 bases from J; junction bases left unmatched: 2. The DNA for the CDR3 is TGTGCCAGCAGCCAAGGACAGGGGGTTTATAATTCACCCCTCCACTTT. Protein sequence: CASSQGQGVYNSPLHF.

The chain links TRBV4-2 to TRBJ1-5, with D tentatively TRBD1 (6 bases). The germline V and J ends were trimmed by 0 bases and 1 base, with 10 bases remaining between them. The germline CDR1 and CDR2 sequences are LGHNA and YNFKEQ. The CDR3 is 16 residues long. The CDR3 reads CASSQDGGGSNQPQHF. CDR3 coding DNA: TGTGCCAGCAGCCAAGATGGGGGCGGGAGCAATCAGCCCCAGCATTTT.

The gene calls are TRBV2 and TRBJ1-4; no definite D call. The V gene's germline CDR1 is SNHLY and CDR2 FYNNEI. This CDR3 is built from 12 residues. V was trimmed by 6 bases and J by 7 bases, leaving 9 bases between them. CDR3 region: CASRLGREKLFF. The CDR3 coding sequence is TGTGCCAGCAGATTAGGGCGTGAAAAACTGTTTTTT.

This clonotype was found a few times. This chain uses TRBV4-1 with TRBJ1-1; TRBD1 is a possible D gene (6 bases). Trimming took 1 base from V and 6 from J, leaving 9 bases between them. There are 13 residues in the CDR3. The germline V gene has CDR1 MGHRA and CDR2 YSYEKL. The CDR3 spells CASSQVRTAEAFF. CDR3 DNA sequence: TGCGCCAGCAGCCAAGTCCGGACAGCTGAAGCTTTCTTT.

At least ten counts were recorded for this clonotype. The V and J genes are TRBV4-2 and TRBJ1-5; weak D call: TRBD1 (5 bases). The V end was cut by 0 bases, the J end by 2 bases, with 11 bases between. CDR1 is LGHNA, CDR2 YNFKEQ, per germline. CDR3 size: 16 residues. Here the CDR3 reads CASSQDEGTGNQPQHF. The CDR3 bases are TGTGCCAGCAGCCAAGATGAAGGGACGGGCAATCAGCCCCAGCATTTT.

The V call is TRBV7-6, the J call TRBJ2-4; TRBD1 is a possible D gene (5 bases). CDR3 length equals 16 residues. V gave up 2 bases and J gave up 0 bases, with 11 bases separating them. Germline V CDR1 and CDR2: SGHVS, FNYEAQ. CDR3 sequence reads: CASSLRGHEAKNIQYF. The CDR3 DNA reads as TGTGCCAGCAGCTTACGCGGACATGAAGCCAAAAACATTCAGTACTTC.

This clonotype has ten or more counts. V and J are TRBV6-2 or TRBV6-3 and TRBJ2-6; D uncertain. V shed 5 bases and J shed 9 bases, with 11 bases lying between them. This CDR3 contains 13 residues. Germline V gene lookup returns CDR1 MNHEY and CDR2 SVGEGT. The CDR3 sequence: CASSGRAVNVLTF. The CDR3 bases are TGTGCCAGCAGTGGAAGGGCGGTCAACGTCCTGACTTTC.

This sequence joins TRBV20-1 and TRBJ1-4; D remains unclear. Trimming removed 6 bases from V and 13 bases from J, with 45 bases in between. CDR1 and CDR2 from the germline V gene are DFQATT and SNEGSKA (reference sequence). The CDR3 is 21 amino acids. The CDR3 region has the DNA TGCAGTGCAGCCCGGGGTAATCTTCGGGAGTTCCCCTCCCCTTCACTTCAAGGACTGTTTTTT. It translates to CSAARGNLREFPSPSLQGLFF.

The gene calls are TRBV20-1 and TRBJ2-2, with D possibly matching TRBD1 (7 bases). CDR3 length: 13 amino acids. Germline V gene lookup returns CDR1 DFQATT and CDR2 SNEGSKA (reference sequence). V shed 6 bases and J shed 6 bases, with 14 bases lying between them. CDR3 amino acids: CSARTGGAGELFF. The CDR3 DNA sequence: TGCAGTGCCCGGACAGGAGGGGCCGGGGAGCTGTTTTTT.

The genes are TRBV5-1 and TRBJ1-2, with D possibly matching TRBD1 (6 bases). This CDR3 comprises 15 residues. The V and J ends lost 0 bases and 3 bases respectively, with 12 bases between them. The germline V gene has CDR1 SGHRS and CDR2 YFSETQ. The CDR3 protein is CASSLVRGADYGYTF. The CDR3, as DNA: TGCGCCAGCAGCTTGGTCAGGGGCGCAGACTATGGCTACACCTTC.